These 27 T cell receptor beta chains were all obtained from the same sample, sequenced in a study of T cell repertoires in cytomegalovirus infection. Via MiXCR, TCRdb re-called the reads, giving one row per CDR3 protein. The sample yields approximately 630,000 distinct CDR3 sequences, roughly 26% seen once. The sample was CD8+ T cells from PBMCs. The receptors were gathered from a human donor in good health (CMV status not recorded). Some clones in this sample may be carry-over from other donors' samples.

The V call is TRBV6-2 or TRBV6-3, the J call TRBJ2-7; weak D call: TRBD2 (5 bases). V was clipped by 0 bases and J by 3 bases, with 6 bases between them. CDR3 size: 13 residues. The germline CDR1 and CDR2 sequences are MNHEY and SVGEGT. In DNA, the CDR3 is TGTGCCAGCAGTTACTCGAGGGTCTACGAGCAGTACGTC. It encodes CASSYSRVYEQYV.

This clonotype has more than one count but fewer than ten. V is TRBV7-9 and J is TRBJ2-5; D gene ambiguous. The germline V gene encodes CDR1 SEHNR and CDR2 FQNEAQ (reference sequence). Trimming left V 3 bases short and J 4 bases short, with 9 bases between. This CDR3 comprises 13 residues. CDR3 protein: CASSLQYGETQYF. In nucleotides, the CDR3 is TGTGCCAGCAGCTTGCAGTACGGAGAGACCCAGTACTTC.

This clonotype was picked up a small number of times. The rearrangement joins TRBV7-9 to TRBJ1-3; 7 bases agree with TRBD1. The germline V gene encodes CDR1 SEHNR and CDR2 FQNEAQ (reference sequence). V dropped 4 bases and J dropped 3; count of bases not matched to a gene: 12. The CDR3 is 17 residues long. The CDR3 here is CASSSMRDSEFGNTIYF. CDR3 bases: TGTGCCAGCAGCTCGATGCGGGACAGCGAATTTGGAAACACCATATATTTT.

The rearrangement joins TRBV4-1 to TRBJ2-1; tentatively, D is TRBD1 (6 bases). Germline V gene lookup returns CDR1 MGHRA and CDR2 YSYEKL. CDR3 size: 13 residues. V was trimmed by 6 bases and J by 10 bases, leaving 16 bases between them. CDR3 in DNA: TGCGCCAGCAGTGCCGAGGGGGTCGTAGAGCAGTTCTTC. This translates into CASSAEGVVEQFF.

This clonotype was seen ten or more times. The chain links TRBV7-2 to TRBJ1-1; D remains unclear. Germline assignment: CDR1 SGHTA and CDR2 FQGNSA. Between the trimmed V and J ends, which lost 4 bases and 0 bases, there was a span of 12 bases. The CDR3 covers 15 residues. The CDR3 DNA reads TGTGCCAGCAGCTCATGGACCGGGCTGAACACTGAAGCTTTCTTT. Encoded protein: CASSSWTGLNTEAFF.

Points on this clonotype: A much bigger clone sits one base away, suggesting this may be a read error. This chain connects TRBV7-6 to TRBJ2-2; TRBD2 matches at 11 bases. The CDR3 is 15 amino acids. Germline V gene lookup returns CDR1 SGHVS and CDR2 FNYEAQ. V gave up 6 bases and J gave up 3 bases; unmatched junction bases: 3. Written as DNA, the CDR3 is TGTGCCAGCAGAGCGGGACTAGCGGACACCGGGGAGCTGTTTTTT. It codes for CASRAGLADTGELFF. Variable domain in full (rest from reference TRBV7-6 and TRBJ2-2): GAGVSQSPRYKVTKRGQDVALRCDPISGHVSLYWYRQALGQGPEFLTYFNYEAQQDKSGLPNDRFSAERPEGSISTLTIQRTEQRDSAMYRCASRAGLADTGELFFGEGSRLTVL.

This clonotype was seen at least ten times. V gene TRBV7-2 combines with J gene TRBJ1-5; D ambiguous. Trimming shortened V by 4 bases and J by 0 bases, and 13 bases separated the two germline ends. The germline V gene encodes CDR1 SGHTA and CDR2 FQGNSA. The CDR3 has 16 residues. The CDR3 spells CASSSGLGYSNQPQHF. CDR3 coding DNA: TGTGCCAGCAGCTCCGGACTCGGTTATAGCAATCAGCCCCAGCATTTT.

Only one count was recorded for this clonotype. The chain joins TRBV19 to TRBJ1-1; D unclear. The ends were cut back, 6 bases at V and 5 bases at J, with 19 bases in the middle. The CDR3 consists of 15 residues. Looked up from germline, CDR1 is LNHDA and CDR2 is SQIVND (reference sequence). CDR3 bases: TGTGCCAGTAGCTCCGGCCGGGAGGTCCGTACTGAAGCTTTCTTT. Its protein is CASSSGREVRTEAFF. Filled out from reference TRBV19 and TRBJ1-1, the complete variable domain reads DGGITQSPKYLFRKEGQNVTLSCEQNLNHDAMYWYRQDPGQGLRLIYYSQIVNDFQKGDIAEGYSVSREKKESFPLTVTSAQKNPTAFYLCASSSGREVRTEAFFGQGTRLTVV.

This clonotype came up a few times. The J gene is TRBJ2-1, the V gene TRBV19, with 7 nucleotides matching TRBD1. The CDR3 spans 14 residues. CDR1 is LNHDA and CDR2 is SQIVND in the germline V gene (reference sequence). V trimming: 4 bases; J trimming: 5 bases; junction bases outside the gene matches: 5. The CDR3 here is CASSTQGPHNEQFF. The CDR3 DNA reads TGTGCCAGTAGTACACAGGGGCCGCACAATGAGCAGTTCTTC.

Of note for this clonotype: A much larger clonotype is one base distant, so this may be a read error. The chain combines TRBV7-2 with TRBJ2-3; possibly TRBD1 for D (7 bases). Trimming removed 5 bases from V and 6 bases from J, with 24 bases in between. Looked up from germline, CDR1 is SGHTA and CDR2 is FQGNSA. This CDR3 contains 17 residues. The CDR3 nucleotides are TGTGCCAGCAGCGTTATCCCCGGGAGAGGGGGCGCGGATACGCAGTATTTT. This codes for CASSVIPGRGGADTQYF.

This clonotype has more than one count but fewer than ten. This chain uses TRBV6-5 with TRBJ2-5; 8 bases are a match to TRBD2. J lost 0 bases, V lost 5 bases, and 5 bases had no gene match. Germline CDR1 reads MNHEY; CDR2 reads SVGAGI. This CDR3 comprises 15 residues. The CDR3 loop is CASSAELADQETQYF. Written as DNA, the CDR3 is TGTGCCAGCAGTGCCGAACTAGCGGACCAAGAGACCCAGTACTTC.

In regard to this clonotype: The junction shows a germline mismatch at one end, possibly a read error. V gene TRBV7-9 combines with J gene TRBJ2-7; D perhaps matches TRBD1 (5 bases). The germline V gene encodes CDR1 SEHNR and CDR2 FQNEAQ (reference sequence). The CDR3 loop spans 15 amino acids. Here the CDR3 reads CVSIGTSGHTYEQYF. CDR3 in DNA: TGTGTCAGCATCGGAACCTCCGGACACACCTACGAGCAGTACTTC.

This clonotype was detected a few times. The gene calls are TRBV14 and TRBJ1-4; D unclear. Trimming cost V 0 bases and J 2 bases, with 10 bases left between them. Germline values: CDR1 SGHDN, CDR2 FVKESK. The CDR3 covers 16 residues. The CDR3 spells CASSQEADFTNEKLFF. Here the CDR3 DNA reads TGTGCCAGCAGCCAAGAAGCGGACTTTACTAATGAAAAACTGTTTTTT. Together with reference TRBV14 and TRBJ1-4, the CDR3 gives the full variable domain: EAGVTQFPSHSVIEKGQTVTLRCDPISGHDNLYWYRRVMGKEIKFLLHFVKESKQDESGMPNNRFLAERTGGTYSTLKVQPAELEDSGVYFCASSQEADFTNEKLFFGSGTQLSVL.

This clonotype has a count of ten or more. This chain connects TRBV7-2 to TRBJ2-5; 7 bases match TRBD1. V was pared by 5 bases and J by 7 bases, with 7 bases of the junction left unmatched. This CDR3 region has 13 residues. The germline V gene encodes CDR1 SGHTA and CDR2 FQGNSA. CDR3 DNA: TGTGCCAGCAGCCCGGGACAGTCCGGGACCCAGTACTTC. Translation gives CASSPGQSGTQYF.

The gene calls are TRBV6-2 or TRBV6-3 and TRBJ1-1, with D maybe TRBD1 (6 bases). Germline assignment: CDR1 MNHEY and CDR2 SVGEGT. Trimming took off 2 bases at V and 1 base at J, with 14 bases between the two ends. CDR3 length: 16 amino acids. The CDR3 DNA is TGTGCCAGCAGTTACCCCAGGGGATTTGAGAACACTGAAGCTTTCTTT. As protein: CASSYPRGFENTEAFF.

On this clonotype itself: A read error may explain this, as a much larger clone is one base away. The chain recombines TRBV7-2 with TRBJ2-7, with D perhaps given as TRBD1 or TRBD2 (6 bases each). CDR3 length: 14 residues. The V end was cut by 5 bases, the J end by 2 bases, with 13 bases between. From germline, CDR1 is SGHTA and CDR2 FQGNSA. The CDR3 region has the DNA TGTGCCAGCAGCGCGGGACATGGTGCCTACGAGCAGTACTTC. Translation gives CASSAGHGAYEQYF.

This clonotype was recorded a few times. The V and J genes are TRBV7-6 and TRBJ2-7; TRBD2 might be the D (5 bases). The CDR3 spans 14 residues. Germline V lookup: CDR1 SGHVS, CDR2 FNYEAQ. V shed 1 base and J shed 2 bases, with 9 bases lying between them. CDR3 protein: CASSLDGETYEQYF. The CDR3 bases are TGTGCCAGCAGCTTAGATGGGGAGACCTACGAGCAGTACTTC.

This rearrangement joins TRBV4-3 to TRBJ1-2; the D is unclear. There are 11 residues in the CDR3. The V gene lost 11 bases and the J gene lost 7 bases, with 14 bases spanning the gap. From germline, CDR1 is LGHNA and CDR2 YSLEER. The CDR3 sequence: CASAAGSGYTF. CDR3 DNA sequence: TGCGCCTCGGCGGCGGGGTCTGGCTACACCTTC.

Many counts were recorded for this clonotype. The gene calls are TRBV7-2 and TRBJ1-5; D not certain. Germline assignment: CDR1 SGHTA and CDR2 FQGNSA. V shed 4 bases and J shed 2 bases, with 12 bases lying between them. This CDR3 contains 15 residues. The CDR3 coding sequence is TGTGCCAGCAGCTCGCGAGATCAGGGCAATCAGCCCCAGCATTTT. Encoded protein: CASSSRDQGNQPQHF.

Concerning this clonotype: A much more abundant neighbour one base away suggests this may be a read error. V gene TRBV7-4 combines with J gene TRBJ1-5; TRBD1 matches at 8 bases. This CDR3 is 14 amino acids long. The germline V gene has CDR1 SGHVT and CDR2 SQSDAQ. The CDR3 loop is CVSSLTGVNQPQHF. CDR3 DNA sequence: TGTGTCAGCAGCTTGACAGGGGTCAATCAGCCCCAGCATTTT.

The chain combines TRBV28 with TRBJ2-7; a possible D gene is TRBD2 (6 bases). Trimming took 6 bases from V and 0 from J, leaving 18 bases between them. The CDR3 length is 16 residues. Per germline, CDR1 MDHEN and CDR2 SYDVKM. The CDR3 bases are TGTGCCAGCAGCCCTAGGTTGGCGGGGCTCTCCTACGAGCAGTACGTC. Amino acid sequence: CASSPRLAGLSYEQYV.

In this sample, this clonotype turned up many times. The gene calls are TRBV7-9 and TRBJ2-5; 9 bases fit TRBD2. V trimming: 0 bases; J trimming: 5 bases; junction bases outside the gene matches: 7. Germline V lookup: CDR1 SEHNR, CDR2 FQNEAQ (reference sequence). There are 16 residues in the CDR3. The CDR3 DNA reads TGTGCCAGCAGCTTAGCTTGGACTAGCGACTTGGAGACCCAGTACTTC. Its translation is CASSLAWTSDLETQYF.

This clonotype was detected only a few times. The chain employs TRBV5-1 and TRBJ1-1, with D hard to call. The CDR3 is 13 amino acids. In germline, CDR1 is SGHRS, CDR2 YFSETQ. Trimming stripped 3 bases from V and 5 bases from J, with 11 bases between. CDR3 loop: CASSSVARTEAFF. The CDR3 DNA reads as TGCGCCAGCAGCTCGGTGGCCCGAACTGAAGCTTTCTTT.

With regard to this clonotype: Just one base apart from a much larger clone, this may be a read error. The genes are TRBV7-8 and TRBJ2-5; D ambiguous. The germline gives CDR1 SGHVS, CDR2 FQNEAQ. There are 11 residues in the CDR3. The CDR3: CANSRQETQYF. Here the CDR3 DNA reads TGTGCCAACAGCCGACAAGAGACCCAGTACTTC.

This clonotype was found many times. This chain connects TRBV7-2 to TRBJ1-2, with TRBD1 as a possible D gene (6 bases). Trimming removed 3 bases from V and 7 bases from J, with 21 bases in between. CDR1 and CDR2 from the germline V gene are SGHTA and FQGNSA. The CDR3 has 16 residues. In nucleotides, the CDR3 is TGTGCCAGCAGCTTCTCGACAGGAGCCCACCTACGTGGCTACACCTTC. Translating gives CASSFSTGAHLRGYTF.

This chain links TRBV2 with TRBJ2-3, with D uncertain. The CDR3 totals 11 residues. Germline V CDR1 and CDR2: SNHLY, FYNNEI. With 8 bases removed from V and 10 bases from J, the gap between germline ends came to 13 bases. As DNA, the CDR3 is TGTGCCAGCCTGGTTACGTCCGCGCAGTATTTT. Translation: CASLVTSAQYF.

A few counts support this clonotype. The chain employs TRBV20-1 and TRBJ2-2; 10 bases match TRBD1. The CDR3 runs 14 residues. CDR1 DFQATT and CDR2 SNEGSKA come from the germline V gene (reference sequence). With V trimmed by 3 bases and J by 6 bases, 4 bases remained unmatched. CDR3 DNA: TGCAGTGCTAGTCCGGGACAGGGGCCCGGGGAGCTGTTTTTT. The encoded protein is CSASPGQGPGELFF.